This entry lists 22 T cell receptor beta chains sequenced from one sample in a study of blood T cells in healthy people across ages. A second about 6 to 12 cycle PCR used barcoded and J-beta primers. MiXCR, run by TCRdb on the 5' RACE reads, gives a single entry per CDR3 protein. This sample has 1.4 million or so distinct CDR3 sequences, with 35% to 45% found just once. Sequencing was performed on blood. These TCRs come from a young woman in good health.

With respect to this clonotype: A much bigger clone sits one base away, suggesting this may be a read error. The V call is TRBV10-3, the J call TRBJ2-1; unclear D gene. The CDR3 runs to 15 residues. V was clipped by 6 bases and J by 4 bases, with 16 bases between them. Germline V gives CDR1 ENHRY, CDR2 SYGVKD. The CDR3 loop reads CAIRKRWAPYNEQFF. The CDR3 DNA sequence: TGTGCCATCAGGAAACGGTGGGCCCCTTACAATGAGCAGTTCTTC.

In this sample, this clonotype turned up a few times. This chain's CDR3 is CASSLRTSGKETQYF. The CDR3 DNA follows: TGTGCCAGCAGCCTGCGGACTAGCGGAAAAGAGACCCAGTACTTC. V usage is TRBV3-1 and J usage is TRBJ2-5; 10 bases fit TRBD2. The J segment lost 3 bases and the V segment lost 4 bases, leaving 5 bases of the junction unmatched. This CDR3 is built from 15 residues. Looked up from germline, CDR1 is LGHDT and CDR2 is YNNKEL (reference sequence).

The chain is built from TRBV11-2 and TRBJ2-4; no firm D call. The CDR3 loop spans 15 amino acids. Deletions cut 1 base from V and 0 bases from J, with 7 bases between. CDR1 SGHAT and CDR2 FQNNGV come from the germline V gene. The CDR3 loop reads CASSLGGRAKNIQYF. The CDR3 bases are TGTGCCAGCAGCTTAGGAGGAAGAGCCAAAAACATTCAGTACTTC.

This clonotype has a handful of counts. The chain recombines TRBV7-8 with TRBJ2-7; maybe TRBD1 (5 bases). Trimming removed 1 base from V and 3 bases from J, with 10 bases in between. The CDR3 length is 14 residues. The germline CDR1 and CDR2 sequences are SGHVS and FQNEAQ. The DNA for the CDR3 is TGTGCCAGCAGCTTAGTAACAGGCCACTACGAGCAGTACTTC. Translation: CASSLVTGHYEQYF.

In its sample, this clonotype was seen once. This chain uses TRBV7-3 with TRBJ2-3; TRBD2 matches 10 bases. The ends lost 5 bases at V and 2 bases at J; junction bases unmatched: 13. CDR3 length: 18 amino acids. Germline assignment: CDR1 SGHTA and CDR2 FQGTGA. The CDR3 spells CASSLSYQAGGTTDTQYF. As DNA, the CDR3 is TGTGCCAGCAGCCTTTCGTACCAAGCGGGGGGGACCACAGATACGCAGTATTTT.

The rearrangement uses TRBV4-3 and TRBJ2-5; D remains unclear. Trimming cost V 4 bases and J 5 bases, with 11 bases left between them. CDR1 and CDR2 from the germline V gene are LGHNA and YSLEER. The CDR3 runs to 13 residues. The CDR3 bases are TGCGCCAGCAGCCCCGAGATACAGGAGACCCAGTACTTC. It encodes CASSPEIQETQYF.

The CDR3 nucleotides read TGTGCCAGCAGCTTGAGCGTGGCAAGTTTAGATGAGCAGTTCTTC. Translation: CASSLSVASLDEQFF. The V and J genes are TRBV11-3 and TRBJ2-1; no clear D gene. With 3 bases removed from V and 8 bases from J, the gap between germline ends came to 17 bases. This CDR3 contains 15 residues. Germline V gives CDR1 SGHNT, CDR2 YENEEA.

This clonotype was counted at least ten times. This chain links TRBV25-1 with TRBJ2-5, with D tentatively TRBD2 (6 bases). V lost 1 base, J lost 2 bases, and 8 bases lay in between. Germline V gives CDR1 MGHDK, CDR2 SYGVNS. This CDR3 spans 14 amino acids. The CDR3 region is CASSESGGQETQYF. The CDR3 region has the DNA TGTGCCAGCAGTGAATCTGGGGGGCAAGAGACCCAGTACTTC. Looking up the rest from reference TRBV25-1 and TRBJ2-5 gives the full variable domain: EADIYQTPRYLVIGTGKKITLECSQTMGHDKMYWYQQDPGMELHLIHYSYGVNSTEKGDLSSESTVSRIRTEHFPLTLESARPSHTSQYLCASSESGGQETQYFGPGTRLLVL.

In regard to this clonotype: The junction differs from germline at one of its ends, possibly a read error. The chain links TRBV20-1 to TRBJ2-3; D gene uncertain. This CDR3 has 14 amino acids. Germline V gene data show CDR1 as DFQATT and CDR2 as SNEGSKA (reference sequence). CDR3 residues: CSAAALSSTDTRYF. CDR3 DNA: TGCAGTGCCGCGGCTCTCAGTAGCACAGATACGCGGTATTTT.

V usage is TRBV20-1 and J usage is TRBJ2-3; weak D call: TRBD2 (6 bases). Trimming pared 3 bases from V and 0 bases from J, leaving 10 bases between. Germline CDR1 and CDR2: DFQATT and SNEGSKA (reference sequence). CDR3 size: 14 residues. CDR3 sequence reads: CSASGGASTDTQYF. The DNA of the CDR3 is TGCAGTGCTAGCGGGGGTGCTAGCACAGATACGCAGTATTTT.

This chain joins TRBV7-2 and TRBJ2-3; D is uncertain. Trimming cost V 3 bases and J 4 bases, with 8 bases left between them. This CDR3 spans 13 amino acids. Per germline, CDR1 SGHTA and CDR2 FQGNSA. This chain's CDR3 is CASSLEWADTQYF. The CDR3, as DNA: TGTGCCAGCAGCTTGGAGTGGGCAGATACGCAGTATTTT.

V is TRBV6-2 or TRBV6-3 and J is TRBJ1-5; D not resolved. This CDR3 spans 14 amino acids. CDR1 and CDR2 (germline): MNHEY, SVGEGT. Trimming removed 8 bases at V and 2 bases at J, with 13 bases between. CDR3 sequence: CASQPWAGNQPQHF. CDR3 nucleotides: TGTGCCAGCCAGCCCTGGGCTGGCAATCAGCCCCAGCATTTT.

V is TRBV29-1 and J is TRBJ1-4, with D possibly TRBD1 on 5 matching bases. CDR1 is SQVTM and CDR2 is ANQGSEA in the germline V gene. This CDR3 comprises 13 residues. The CDR3 reads CSASRAPNEKLFF. In DNA form, the CDR3 reads TGCAGTGCGAGCAGGGCACCTAATGAAAAACTGTTTTTT.

This clonotype has only a few counts. The V and J genes are TRBV6-5 and TRBJ1-2; D may be TRBD1 (6 bases). The CDR3 is made up of 14 amino acids. CDR1 and CDR2 from the germline V gene are MNHEY and SVGAGI. The ends were cut back, 5 bases at V and 4 bases at J, with 14 bases in the middle. CDR3 in amino acids: CASSPPGHIYGYTF. The CDR3 bases are TGTGCCAGCAGTCCTCCGGGACACATCTATGGCTACACCTTC.

Note on this clonotype: A much larger clone differs by one base, so this may be a read error. The chain carries TRBV12-3 or TRBV12-4 and TRBJ2-5, with D tentatively TRBD2 (6 bases). V shed 7 bases and J shed 11 bases, with 38 bases lying between them. The CDR3 has 19 amino acids. CDR3 DNA sequence: TGTGCCAGCACTTCGACCCTCTTCCGACTAGGGCCCAAAAACAATGAGCAGTACTTC. Translated, it gives CASTSTLFRLGPKNNEQYF.

CDR3 protein: CAWSIDRTSLQETQYF. The CDR3 DNA is TGTGCCTGGAGTATCGACAGGACGTCCCTACAAGAGACCCAGTACTTC. The genes are TRBV30 and TRBJ2-5, with TRBD1 as a possible D gene (6 bases). V was pared by 2 bases and J by 2 bases, with 18 bases between. CDR3 size: 16 residues. Germline CDR1 is GTSNPN and CDR2 is SVGIG (reference sequence).

The chain recombines TRBV4-3 with TRBJ2-1; 10 bases agree with TRBD2. After removal of 0 bases from V and 3 bases from J, the junction contained 5 bases not matched to a gene. Germline CDR1 LGHNA, CDR2 YSLEER. The CDR3 contains 17 residues. The CDR3 DNA follows: TGCGCCAGCAGCCAAGAGGGGACTAGCGTCCTCTACAATGAGCAGTTCTTC. Protein: CASSQEGTSVLYNEQFF.

The V and J genes are TRBV12-3 or TRBV12-4 and TRBJ2-7; D is uncertain. This CDR3 is built from 14 residues. V shed 0 bases and J shed 7 bases, with 13 bases lying between them. This CDR3 reads CASSLATDDNEQYF. The DNA of the CDR3 is TGTGCCAGCAGTTTAGCCACGGATGACAATGAGCAGTACTTC.

The V gene is TRBV4-3, the J gene TRBJ2-5, with D hard to call. Germline loops: CDR1 LGHNA, CDR2 YSLEER. The length of the CDR3 is 14 residues. With 1 base removed from V and 2 bases from J, the gap between germline ends came to 8 bases. The CDR3 DNA sequence: TGCGCCAGCAGCCAAGTTGGGTTTCAAGAGACCCAGTACTTC. It yields the protein CASSQVGFQETQYF.

V gene TRBV20-1 combines with J gene TRBJ1-6; D gene ambiguous. This CDR3 is built from 14 residues. Per the germline V gene, CDR1 is DFQATT and CDR2 is SNEGSKA (reference sequence). V shed 4 bases and J shed 3 bases, with 10 bases lying between them. For the CDR3, the DNA is TGCAGTGCTAATAGACGGGACTATAATTCACCCCTCCACTTT. As protein: CSANRRDYNSPLHF.

This chain links TRBV5-1 with TRBJ1-2; D uncertain. CDR1 and CDR2 from the germline V gene are SGHRS and YFSETQ. The CDR3 covers 15 residues. V was trimmed by 0 bases and J by 4 bases, leaving 13 bases between them. DNA of the CDR3: TGCGCCAGCAGCTTGGAGCGGGGATCGGTCTATGGCTACACCTTC. This gives the protein CASSLERGSVYGYTF.

A few counts support this clonotype. This sequence joins TRBV6-2 or TRBV6-3 and TRBJ2-3; no clear D gene. CDR3 length: 14 residues. Trimming stripped 2 bases from V and 3 bases from J, with 9 bases between. The germline gives CDR1 MNHEY, CDR2 SVGEGT. CDR3 sequence: CASSYGQPTDTQYF. DNA for the CDR3: TGTGCCAGCAGTTACGGGCAGCCGACAGATACGCAGTATTTT.